The present entry profiles one T cell receptor beta chain with its context. Its antigen is still unknown. The source of the sample is a study of shared clonotypes between healthy human individuals. Per the study methods: Junction-only sequences without quality scores were provided by ImmunoSEQ, so filtering was different. Here immunoSEQ multiplex PCR was the method, and the copy in TCRdb shows in-frame clones only, minus some. The DNA gave D and trimming, while V, J and clone size come from that table. The sample has some 450,000 clones, over 60% seen once. CDR3 length: 14 residues. Deletions cut 10 bases from V and 0 bases from J, with 13 bases between. The V gene's germline CDR1 is SNHLY and CDR2 FYNNEI. Study-level points and caveats: Represented diversity (both genetic and exposure-history) was limited by the small number of donors. Clonotype sharing among donors was thought likely to change with sequencing depth.

This TCR was sampled from a middle-aged woman in good health. Some clones in this sample may be carry-over from other donors' samples. The chain recombines TRBV2 with TRBJ1-5; D perhaps matches TRBD1 (5 bases). Sequenced material: PBMCs. CDR3 sequence reads: CATTDSYSNQPQHF. CDR3 nucleotides: TGTGCCACTACCGACAGCTATAGCAATCAGCCCCAGCATTTT. The full variable domain, in which reference TRBV2 and TRBJ1-5 provide the parts outside the CDR3, is EPEVTQTPSHQVTQMGQEVILRCVPISNHLYFYWYRQILGQKVEFLVSFYNNEISEKSEIFDDQFSVERPDGSNFTLKIRSTKLEDSAMYFCATTDSYSNQPQHFGDGTRLSIL.